The 11 T cell receptor beta chains given below trace back to one sample, sequenced in a study of technical replicates of blood from a handful of donors. The protocol was immunoSEQ multiplex PCR, while the TCRdb copy is restricted to in-frame clones and leaves out a portion. This table holds 77,000 or so clones, around nine tenths found once. Input material: T cells isolated from PBMCs. Receptor source: a human donor in good health.

The V call is TRBV5-4, the J call TRBJ2-3; 7 bases line up with TRBD2. Germline V lookup: CDR1 SGHNT, CDR2 YYREEE (reference sequence). This CDR3 contains 15 residues. Germline trimming cut 3 bases from V and 1 base from J; bases unmatched to any gene: 5. CDR3 amino acids: CASSWTRAGTDTQYF. The CDR3 DNA sequence: TGTGCCAGCAGCTGGACTAGAGCAGGCACAGATACGCAGTATTTT. Full variable domain (missing parts from reference TRBV5-4 and TRBJ2-3): ETGVTQSPTHLIKTRGQQVTLRCSSQSGHNTVSWYQQALGQGPQFIFQYYREEENGRGNFPPRFSGLQFPNYSSELNVNALELDDSALYLCASSWTRAGTDTQYFGPGTRLTVL.

The chain recombines TRBV27 with TRBJ2-5; TRBD1 aligns across 7 bases. The CDR3 totals 17 residues. CDR1 MNHEY and CDR2 SMNVEV come from the germline V gene (reference sequence). J gave up 1 base and V 5 bases, and 13 bases lay outside the gene matches. CDR3 DNA sequence: TGTGCCAGCAGTCCTTGGACTGACAGGGTGGCCCAAGAGACCCAGTACTTC. It translates to CASSPWTDRVAQETQYF.

In DNA form, the CDR3 reads TGTGCCAGCAGCCCGGGACAGGGGGCTAGCAATCAGCCCCAGCATTTT. Translation: CASSPGQGASNQPQHF. The V and J genes are TRBV28 and TRBJ1-5; TRBD1 matches at 12 bases. Germline assignment: CDR1 MDHEN and CDR2 SYDVKM. V lost 6 bases to trimming and J lost 0 bases; unmatched junction nucleotides: 3. This CDR3 is built from 16 residues.

This sequence joins TRBV7-9 and TRBJ2-1; weak D call: TRBD1 (5 bases). Between the trimmed V and J ends, which lost 7 bases and 3 bases, there was a span of 10 bases. Looked up from germline, CDR1 is SEHNR and CDR2 is FQNEAQ (reference sequence). The CDR3 extends over 13 amino acids. This CDR3 is CASKTGFYNEQFF. Here the CDR3 DNA reads TGTGCCAGCAAAACAGGTTTCTACAATGAGCAGTTCTTC.

V and J are TRBV7-9 and TRBJ2-3; D is uncertain. Germline CDR1 reads SEHNR; CDR2 reads FQNEAQ (reference sequence). This CDR3 region has 13 residues. Trimming removed 3 bases from V and 9 bases from J, with 13 bases in between. The CDR3 bases are TGTGCCAGCAGCTTGGGCAACCGACCGACGCAGTATTTT. Its protein product is CASSLGNRPTQYF.

The chain uses TRBV6-1 and TRBJ2-1; no firm D call. Trimming took off 10 bases at V and 0 bases at J, with 10 bases between the two ends. Germline CDR1 and CDR2: MNHNS and SASEGT. The CDR3 consists of 13 residues. CDR3 residues: CATLPRSYNEQFF. The CDR3 bases are TGTGCCACCCTTCCTCGCTCCTACAATGAGCAGTTCTTC.

This clone was seen only once. The chain carries TRBV9 and TRBJ2-3; a weak D match, TRBD1 (6 bases). The V end was cut by 4 bases, the J end by 5 bases, with 17 bases between. The CDR3 extends over 15 amino acids. Germline V lookup: CDR1 SGDLS, CDR2 YYNGEE. CDR3 loop: CASSPRNRVIDTQYF. CDR3 coding DNA: TGTGCCAGCAGCCCTCGGAACAGGGTTATAGATACGCAGTATTTT.

The V gene is TRBV7-9, the J gene TRBJ2-5, with 9 bases aligning to TRBD2. The CDR3 sequence is 17 residues long. Trimming cost V 4 bases and J 3 bases; bases outside gene matches: 12. Germline assignment: CDR1 SEHNR and CDR2 FQNEAQ (reference sequence). DNA of the CDR3: TGTGCCAGCAGCTCGACATTCTCTAGCGGGACCGAAGAGACCCAGTACTTC. Encoded protein: CASSSTFSSGTEETQYF.

The gene calls are TRBV7-7 and TRBJ2-2; D call uncertain. Deletions cut 4 bases from V and 0 bases from J, with 12 bases between. The CDR3 spans 16 residues. Germline values: CDR1 SSHAT, CDR2 FNYEAQ (reference sequence). CDR3 bases: TGTGCCAGCAGCTACGACATTCTTGCGAACACCGGGGAGCTGTTTTTT. Its protein is CASSYDILANTGELFF.

The gene calls are TRBV4-1 and TRBJ2-7; 7 bases align to TRBD1. Germline trimming cut 8 bases from V and 5 bases from J; bases unmatched to any gene: 9. The CDR3 is made up of 13 amino acids. The germline V gene encodes CDR1 MGHRA and CDR2 YSYEKL. This CDR3 reads CASGPTGSDEQYF. The CDR3 bases are TGCGCCAGCGGTCCGACAGGGTCGGACGAGCAGTACTTC.

The chain uses TRBV21-1 and TRBJ2-3; TRBD2 is the table's D call, not checked against the DNA. TRBV21-1 is noted as a pseudogene. The CDR3 runs 17 residues. The CDR3 DNA sequence: TGTGCCAGCAGCCTCGAGCGGGGGTCTAGATTGACAGATACGCAGTATTTT. It is translated as CASSLERGSRLTDTQYF.